What follows are 17 T cell receptor beta chains derived from one specimen sequenced in a study of blood T cell repertoires in COVID-19. Assay: immunoSEQ multiplex PCR; the TCRdb copy retains only in-frame clones and omits some. The repertoire consists of under 300,000 clones, with around 89% occurring once and the leading ten covering 2.1%. Material for sequencing was peripheral blood. Every receptor here comes from a woman aged 55 to 70 with COVID-19, enrolled during active disease.

The CDR3 nucleotides read TGTGCCAGCAGCCCGGGTGGTAGCGCAGATACGCAGTATTTT. As protein: CASSPGGSADTQYF. V and J are TRBV11-3 and TRBJ2-3; tentative D call: TRBD2 (5 bases). CDR1 is SGHNT and CDR2 is YENEEA in the germline V gene. The CDR3 covers 14 residues. V was shortened by 5 bases and J by 4 bases, with 13 bases between the two germline ends.

Only a few counts were recorded for this clone. The genes are TRBV7-2 and TRBJ1-5, with 8 bases lining up with TRBD1. CDR1 is SGHTA and CDR2 is FQGNSA in the germline V gene. V shed 2 bases, J shed 5 bases, and the junction held 2 bases outside the gene matches. This CDR3 is built from 14 residues. The CDR3 spells CASSLQQGDQPQHF. The DNA of the CDR3 is TGTGCCAGCAGCTTACAACAGGGGGATCAGCCCCAGCATTTT.

This chain links TRBV9 with TRBJ1-2; TRBD1 agrees at 9 bases. CDR1 is SGDLS and CDR2 is YYNGEE in the germline V gene. This CDR3 has 15 residues. Trimming removed 4 bases from V and 1 base from J; junction bases left unmatched: 5. The CDR3: CASSPRTGDNYGYTF. As DNA, the CDR3 is TGTGCCAGCAGCCCCAGGACAGGGGATAACTATGGCTACACCTTC.

This rearrangement joins TRBV12-2 to TRBJ2-1; TRBD2 is the table's D call, not checked against the DNA. TRBV12-2 has pseudogene status. This CDR3 has 16 residues. The CDR3 protein is CASRSSRGGCRDEQFF. The CDR3 bases are TGTGCAAGTCGCTCTAGTCGGGGGGGCTGTAGGGATGAGCAGTTCTTC.

The rearrangement links TRBV19 to TRBJ1-5, with a possible D match to TRBD1 (5 bases). The CDR3 loop spans 13 amino acids. The V end lost 5 bases, the J end lost 5 bases, and 10 bases lay between the germline ends. Germline CDR1 is LNHDA and CDR2 is SQIVND (reference sequence). This CDR3 reads CASSVRGYQPQHF. For the CDR3, the DNA is TGTGCCAGTAGTGTAAGGGGTTATCAGCCCCAGCATTTT.

This clone was seen once. The chain employs TRBV27 and TRBJ1-5; D possibly corresponds to TRBD1 (5 bases). Germline V gene lookup returns CDR1 MNHEY and CDR2 SMNVEV (reference sequence). The CDR3 is 15 amino acids. The V gene lost 3 bases and the J gene lost 6 bases, with 15 bases spanning the gap. The CDR3 loop reads CASSFYGGTRQPQHF. As DNA, the CDR3 is TGTGCCAGCAGTTTTTACGGGGGTACGCGTCAGCCCCAGCATTTT.

The chain couples TRBV28 to TRBJ2-1; D unclear. CDR3 length: 15 residues. Trimming took off 6 bases at V and 0 bases at J, with 12 bases between the two ends. Germline V gives CDR1 MDHEN, CDR2 SYDVKM. The CDR3 DNA reads TGTGCCAGCAGCCCCACATTCAGCTCCTACAATGAGCAGTTCTTC. Protein sequence: CASSPTFSSYNEQFF.

This clone was seen only a few times. The chain couples TRBV29-1 to TRBJ2-7; 7 bases map to TRBD1. Germline V gene sequence: CDR1 SQVTM, CDR2 ANQGSEA. The CDR3 length is 14 residues. The V gene end was trimmed by 4 bases and the J gene end by 2 bases; junction bases not matched to a gene: 8. This CDR3 is CSVVWRQGPYEQYF. In DNA form, the CDR3 reads TGCAGCGTTGTCTGGAGACAGGGCCCCTACGAGCAGTACTTC.

This clone was seen just once. The chain employs TRBV7-2 and TRBJ1-5, with D maybe TRBD1 (5 bases). The ends were cut back, 2 bases at V and 5 bases at J, with 16 bases in the middle. The CDR3 is 16 amino acids. Germline values: CDR1 SGHTA, CDR2 FQGNSA. CDR3 nucleotide sequence: TGTGCCAGCAGCTTAATCGGCGTAAGGGGCGATCAGCCCCAGCATTTT. Its protein product is CASSLIGVRGDQPQHF.

This clone has ten or more counts. The CDR3 DNA sequence: TGTGCCAGCAGTGGCGGGACGGGGCACACAGATACGCAGTATTTT. As protein: CASSGGTGHTDTQYF. The rearrangement uses TRBV2 and TRBJ2-3, with a weak D call TRBD2 (6 bases). Deletions cut 4 bases from V and 2 bases from J, with 13 bases between. The CDR3 contains 15 residues. Germline loops: CDR1 SNHLY, CDR2 FYNNEI.

The chain is built from TRBV6-1 and TRBJ2-2, with TRBD2 matching 14 bases. V trimming: 8 bases; J trimming: 6 bases; junction bases outside the gene matches: 2. This CDR3 spans 14 amino acids. Germline V CDR1 and CDR2: MNHNS, SASEGT. The CDR3 sequence: CASVTSGGAGELFF. DNA of the CDR3: TGTGCCAGCGTGACTAGCGGGGGGGCCGGGGAGCTGTTTTTT.

CDR3 residues: CASSGTGRGGEQFF. DNA for the CDR3: TGTGCCAGCAGCGGGACAGGCCGGGGTGGAGAGCAGTTCTTC. The rearrangement uses TRBV7-3 and TRBJ2-1, with TRBD1 identical over 8 bases. Germline trimming cut 5 bases from V and 10 bases from J; bases unmatched to any gene: 10. This CDR3 is 14 amino acids long. Germline CDR1 SGHTA, CDR2 FQGTGA.

This clone turned up a few times. This chain joins TRBV2 and TRBJ2-3; TRBD1 matches 9 bases. CDR1 is SNHLY and CDR2 is FYNNEI in the germline V gene. V lost 4 bases and J lost 6; bases outside the gene matches: 8. This CDR3 comprises 15 residues. The CDR3 DNA sequence: TGTGCCAGCAGTGGCCCTCCCACAGGGGGCGATACGCAGTATTTT. Its translation: CASSGPPTGGDTQYF. The variable domain in full, completed from reference TRBV2 and TRBJ2-3, reads EPEVTQTPSHQVTQMGQEVILRCVPISNHLYFYWYRQILGQKVEFLVSFYNNEISEKSEIFDDQFSVERPDGSNFTLKIRSTKLEDSAMYFCASSGPPTGGDTQYFGPGTRLTVL.

V and J are TRBV29-1 and TRBJ1-3; 7 bases fit TRBD1. The germline CDR1 and CDR2 sequences are SQVTM and ANQGSEA. V gave up 7 bases and J gave up 2 bases; unmatched junction bases: 8. This CDR3 comprises 14 residues. CDR3 loop: CSGGTASPGNTIYF. The DNA for the CDR3 is TGCAGCGGGGGGACAGCCAGCCCTGGAAACACCATATATTTT.

This chain links TRBV2 with TRBJ1-1; no clear D. Germline CDR1 and CDR2: SNHLY and FYNNEI. CDR3 size: 13 residues. V gave up 8 bases and J gave up 0 bases, with 10 bases separating them. The CDR3 nucleotides are TGTGCCAGCGGGCGAGACCTGAACACTGAAGCTTTCTTT. Encoded protein: CASGRDLNTEAFF. The full variable domain, its missing parts supplied by reference TRBV2 and TRBJ1-1, is EPEVTQTPSHQVTQMGQEVILRCVPISNHLYFYWYRQILGQKVEFLVSFYNNEISEKSEIFDDQFSVERPDGSNFTLKIRSTKLEDSAMYFCASGRDLNTEAFFGQGTRLTVV.

The gene calls are TRBV11-2 and TRBJ2-1, with 8 bases aligning to TRBD2. J was trimmed by 0 bases and V by 3 bases; bases with no gene match: 4. There are 16 residues in the CDR3. The germline CDR1 and CDR2 sequences are SGHAT and FQNNGV. Written as DNA, the CDR3 is TGTGCCAGCAGCTTCGGGGGGGACTACTCCTACAATGAGCAGTTCTTC. It codes for CASSFGGDYSYNEQFF. The whole variable domain, filled in from reference TRBV11-2 and TRBJ2-1, reads EAGVAQSPRYKIIEKRQSVAFWCNPISGHATLYWYQQILGQGPKLLIQFQNNGVVDDSQLPKDRFSAERLKGVDSTLKIQPAKLEDSAVYLCASSFGGDYSYNEQFFGPGTRLTVL.

The V and J genes are TRBV7-2 and TRBJ2-7; TRBD1 aligns across 7 bases. This CDR3 is built from 13 residues. Trimming cost V 6 bases and J 3 bases; bases outside gene matches: 5. Per germline, CDR1 SGHTA and CDR2 FQGNSA. This chain's CDR3 is CASSKDRNYEQYF. Written as DNA, the CDR3 is TGTGCCAGCAGTAAGGACAGGAACTACGAGCAGTACTTC.